Below, 14 T cell receptor beta chains from the same sample are listed, as sequenced in a study of T-cell reconstitution after alpha-beta-depleted transplantation in children. TCRbeta library construction was performed incorporating unique molecular identifiers. MiXCR, applied by TCRdb to the PCR reads, yields one record per CDR3 protein. The table records fewer than 700,000 distinct CDR3 sequences, 10% to 15% of them present only once. The specimen was PBMCs, mostly from graft donor cells, collected 360 days after TCRalphabeta/CD19-depleted stem cell transplant. The receptors originated from a male patient younger than 18 who had a stem cell transplant for acute myeloid leukemia, so the T cells may come from the graft donor.

This clonotype was detected only a few times. The chain carries TRBV20-1 and TRBJ2-3; TRBD2 matches at 9 bases. Germline V gene sequence: CDR1 DFQATT, CDR2 SNEGSKA (reference sequence). V was clipped by 6 bases and J by 6 bases; unmatched bases: 13. The length of the CDR3 is 15 residues. CDR3 sequence: CSATKGSGSPDTQYF. CDR3 sequence (DNA): TGCAGTGCCACCAAAGGTAGCGGGAGTCCGGATACGCAGTATTTT.

J is TRBJ2-1 and V is TRBV25-1, with a tentative D call TRBD1 (6 bases). The V end lost 8 bases, the J end lost 4 bases, and 24 bases lay between the germline ends. Germline loops: CDR1 MGHDK, CDR2 SYGVNS. The CDR3 sequence is 17 residues long. CDR3 sequence (DNA): TGTGCCAGCCCAGTGAGGGGAAGGACAGAGCCTTACAATGAGCAGTTCTTC. It specifies CASPVRGRTEPYNEQFF.

The sample holds a few counts of this clonotype. In nucleotides, the CDR3 is TGTGCCACCAGCAGAAGCCGACTAGCGGGAGACCCCCGACAGAATGAGCAGTTCTTC. It codes for CATSRSRLAGDPRQNEQFF. This chain links TRBV15 with TRBJ2-1, with 12 bases aligning to TRBD2. V was pared by 2 bases and J by 7 bases, with 15 bases of the junction left unmatched. CDR3 length: 19 residues. CDR1 and CDR2 from the germline V gene are LNHNV and YYDKDF (reference sequence).

This clonotype was observed a few times. The J gene is TRBJ2-7, the V gene TRBV14, with D hard to call. This CDR3 region has 13 residues. CDR1 is SGHDN, CDR2 FVKESK, per germline. V was clipped by 5 bases and J by 3 bases, with 11 bases between them. The CDR3 DNA follows: TGTGCCAGCAGCTTGGGCTTTCACTACGAGCAGTACTTC. It encodes CASSLGFHYEQYF.

This clonotype was counted only a few times. This rearrangement joins TRBV15 to TRBJ2-1; D is possibly TRBD1 or TRBD2 (5 bases each). V shed 5 bases and J shed 1 base, with 12 bases lying between them. Germline CDR1 is LNHNV and CDR2 is YYDKDF (reference sequence). This CDR3 has 15 residues. The CDR3 DNA reads as TGTGCCACCAGCCTCAGGGACCTTTCCTACAATGAGCAGTTCTTC. As protein: CATSLRDLSYNEQFF.

The chain joins TRBV29-1 to TRBJ2-7; TRBD2 agrees at 13 bases. Germline values: CDR1 SQVTM, CDR2 ANQGSEA. The J segment lost 2 bases and the V segment lost 7 bases, leaving 5 bases of the junction unmatched. The CDR3 has 14 residues. CDR3 bases: TGCAGCGCATGGACTAGCGGGGGTGCCTACGAGCAGTACTTC. It translates to CSAWTSGGAYEQYF.

The CDR3 DNA is TGTGCCAGCTCGCGTGAAGGTCAGCCCCAGCATTTT. Amino acids: CASSREGQPQHF. The chain is built from TRBV18 and TRBJ1-5, with unresolved D. In germline, CDR1 is KGHSH, CDR2 LQKENI. Between the trimmed V and J ends, which lost 6 bases and 6 bases, there was a span of 9 bases. The CDR3 runs to 12 residues.

This clonotype was seen a few times. The CDR3 loop reads CASRQGFRNEQFF. As DNA, the CDR3 is TGTGCCAGCAGACAGGGGTTTCGTAATGAGCAGTTCTTC. The genes are TRBV6-1 and TRBJ2-1; 7 nucleotides match TRBD1. CDR3 length equals 13 residues. In germline, CDR1 is MNHNS, CDR2 SASEGT. Losses at the gene ends were 6 bases for V and 7 bases for J; bases not matched to a gene: 6.

This clonotype has ten or more counts. The rearrangement links TRBV20-1 to TRBJ2-7; 9 bases fit TRBD2. CDR1 and CDR2 (germline): DFQATT, SNEGSKA (reference sequence). This CDR3 has 14 amino acids. V dropped 6 bases and J dropped 2; count of bases not matched to a gene: 8. The CDR3 protein is CSAELAGVPYEQYF. The CDR3 coding sequence is TGCAGTGCCGAACTAGCGGGTGTACCCTACGAGCAGTACTTC.

The chain employs TRBV28 and TRBJ2-7; D perhaps matches TRBD1 (6 bases). V lost 1 base, J lost 0 bases, and 19 bases lay in between. The CDR3 contains 18 residues. Germline V gene data show CDR1 as MDHEN and CDR2 as SYDVKM. CDR3 residues: CASSLLAWGTPSSYEQYF. The CDR3 DNA sequence: TGTGCCAGCAGTTTATTGGCTTGGGGGACACCGAGCTCCTACGAGCAGTACTTC.

This clonotype was seen ten or more times. The rearrangement uses TRBV5-8 and TRBJ1-1; D is ambiguous. The CDR3 contains 15 residues. CDR1 SGHTS and CDR2 YDEGEE come from the germline V gene. V lost 1 base to trimming and J lost 10 bases, with 20 bases between them. CDR3 nucleotide sequence: TGTGCCAGCAGCTTGAGTGGCTCAGACGTCAGGAGAGCTTTCTTT. Amino acids: CASSLSGSDVRRAFF.

The chain employs TRBV5-1 and TRBJ2-4; D unresolved. CDR1 is SGHRS, CDR2 YFSETQ, per germline. This CDR3 spans 14 amino acids. V shed 0 bases and J shed 12 bases, with 16 bases lying between them. The CDR3 nucleotides are TGCGCCAGCAGCTTGGCCGCCATTTCCGAGGATCAGTACTTC. This sequence encodes CASSLAAISEDQYF.

In this sample, this clonotype turned up many times. CDR3 nucleotide sequence: TGTGCCAGCAGCTTAGGGCTAGCATCCTACGAGCAGTACTTC. Translating gives CASSLGLASYEQYF. The V call is TRBV28, the J call TRBJ2-7, with a tentative D call TRBD2 (5 bases). The length of the CDR3 is 14 residues. Trimming pared 6 bases from V and 1 base from J, leaving 13 bases between. CDR1 MDHEN and CDR2 SYDVKM come from the germline V gene.

CDR3: CASSLWILGSQETQYF. In DNA, the CDR3 is TGTGCCAGCAGTTTATGGATTCTAGGAAGCCAAGAGACCCAGTACTTC. The chain uses TRBV28 and TRBJ2-5; D remains ambiguous. The CDR3 runs 16 residues. The V gene lost 0 bases and the J gene lost 1 base, with 12 bases spanning the gap. From germline, CDR1 is MDHEN and CDR2 SYDVKM.